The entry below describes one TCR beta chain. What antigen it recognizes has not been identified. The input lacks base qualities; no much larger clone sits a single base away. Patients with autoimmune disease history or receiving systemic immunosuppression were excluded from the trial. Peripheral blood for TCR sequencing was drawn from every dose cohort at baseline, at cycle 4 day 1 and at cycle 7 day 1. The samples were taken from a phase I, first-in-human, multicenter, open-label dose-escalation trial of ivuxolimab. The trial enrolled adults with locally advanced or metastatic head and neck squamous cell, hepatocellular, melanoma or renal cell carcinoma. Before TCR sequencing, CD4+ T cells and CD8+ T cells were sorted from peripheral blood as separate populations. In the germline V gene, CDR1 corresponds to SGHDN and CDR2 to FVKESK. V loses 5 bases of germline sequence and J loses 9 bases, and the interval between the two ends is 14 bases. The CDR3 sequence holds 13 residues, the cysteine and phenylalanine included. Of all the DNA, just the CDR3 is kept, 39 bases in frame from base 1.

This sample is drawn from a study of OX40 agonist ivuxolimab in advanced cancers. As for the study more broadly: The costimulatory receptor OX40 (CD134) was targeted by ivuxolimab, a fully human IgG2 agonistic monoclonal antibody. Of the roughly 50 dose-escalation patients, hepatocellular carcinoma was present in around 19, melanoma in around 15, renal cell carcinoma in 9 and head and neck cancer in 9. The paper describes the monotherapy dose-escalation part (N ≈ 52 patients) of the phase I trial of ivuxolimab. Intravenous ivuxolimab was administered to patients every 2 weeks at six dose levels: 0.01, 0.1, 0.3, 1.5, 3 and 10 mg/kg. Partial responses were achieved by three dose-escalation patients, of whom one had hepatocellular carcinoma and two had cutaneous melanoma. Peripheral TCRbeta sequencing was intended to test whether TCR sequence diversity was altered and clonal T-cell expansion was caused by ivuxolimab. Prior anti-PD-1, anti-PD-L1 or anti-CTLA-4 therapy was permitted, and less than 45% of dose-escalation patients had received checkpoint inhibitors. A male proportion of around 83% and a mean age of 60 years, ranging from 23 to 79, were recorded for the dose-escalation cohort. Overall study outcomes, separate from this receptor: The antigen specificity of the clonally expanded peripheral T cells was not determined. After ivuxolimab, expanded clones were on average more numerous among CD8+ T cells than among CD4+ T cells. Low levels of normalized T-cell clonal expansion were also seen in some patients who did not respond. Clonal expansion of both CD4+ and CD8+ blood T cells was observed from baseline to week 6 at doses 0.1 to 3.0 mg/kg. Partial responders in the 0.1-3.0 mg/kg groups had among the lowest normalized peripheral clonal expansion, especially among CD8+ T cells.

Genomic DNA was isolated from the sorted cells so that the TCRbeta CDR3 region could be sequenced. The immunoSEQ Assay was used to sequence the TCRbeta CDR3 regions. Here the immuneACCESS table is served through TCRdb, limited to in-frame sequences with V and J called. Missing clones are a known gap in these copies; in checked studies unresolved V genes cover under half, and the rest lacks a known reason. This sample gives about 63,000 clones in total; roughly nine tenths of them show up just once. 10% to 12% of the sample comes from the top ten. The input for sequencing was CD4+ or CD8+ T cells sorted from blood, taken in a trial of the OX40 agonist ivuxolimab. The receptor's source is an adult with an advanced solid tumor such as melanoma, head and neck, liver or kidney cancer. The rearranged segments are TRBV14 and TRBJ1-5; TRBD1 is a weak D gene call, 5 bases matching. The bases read TGTGCCAGCAGCTCCGGGACCCTGGGGCCCCAGCATTTT. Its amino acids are CASSSGTLGPQHF.